This T cell receptor beta chain was recovered during a study of CD8+CD57+ T cells in acquired aplastic anemia listed by TCRdb under 2018. With respect to the entire study: Extracted DNA from sorted CD4+ and CD8+ cells averaged around 3.4 ug, ranging from roughly 0.17 to 27.4 ug. Mean read counts for healthy donor samples were around 10 million for CD4+ cells and roughly 12 million for CD8+ cells. General study outcomes and caveats: Around 27 CD8+ CDR3 sequences were found in both patients and controls but appeared to be highly expressed in patients and within the immunodominant clones of the patients. CD8+ Simpson's diversity did not differ significantly between patients and healthy controls (P=0.060).

This clonotype was recorded a few times. This clone's antigen is unknown. One base away there is no much larger clone; base qualities are not given. As encoded in the germline V gene (reference sequence), CDR1 is MNHEY while CDR2 is SMNVEV. The CDR3, from cysteine to phenylalanine, totals 17 residues. Only CDR3 DNA remains: 51 bases, in frame from the first base. Trimming accounts for 5 bases at V and 6 bases at J, while the number of junction bases matched to no gene is 15. Profiling of TCR beta VDJ combinations and CDR3 sequences used genomic DNA as the template. An Illumina HiSeq 2000 was used for TCR repertoire sequencing. The paper's processing steps were these. Repertoire assessment relied on Simpson's diversity index, CDR3 size and DJ length profiles, and TRBV/TRBJ rearrangement plots. The immunodominant clone was defined as the most abundant DNA sequence in deep sequencing data. CDR3 amino acid sequences were checked for sharing between subjects and were compared against published repertoires and the VDJdb database. The raw public data were reprocessed by TCRdb itself: fastp quality trimming at Q25, MiXCR clonotype calling, in-frame beta chains only. Each CDR3 protein appears once, grouped with its most common genes and DNA. The V and J calls were not made by the authors but by TCRdb's processing. The sample table records about 110,000 distinct CDR3 sequences; 51% of these occur just once. Around a third of the sample is in the top ten clones.

TCR repertoires of sorted CD4+ and CD8+ blood T cells from severe aplastic anemia patients and healthy subjects were deep-sequenced in the study. Ficoll-Paque density gradient centrifugation was used to isolate peripheral blood mononuclear cells. Before DNA extraction, CD4+ and CD8+ T cells were sorted by FACS or by magnetic beads. The sequence derives from a human donor in good health, serving as a control. Sequenced: sorted CD4+, CD8+, or CD8+CD57+ T cells (not recorded which) from PBMCs. Recombination connected TRBV27 to TRBJ1-2; TRBD1 fits 10 bases in the junction. The CDR3 region: CASSLGQGDLLIDGYTF. The nucleotide sequence is TGTGCCAGCAGTCTCGGACAGGGGGACCTTCTAATTGATGGCTACACCTTC.